These 3 T cell receptor beta chains were all obtained from the same sample, sequenced in a study of blood T cells in healthy people across ages. A J-beta primer mix and a sample-barcoded 5' primer were used in a second PCR of roughly 7 to 12 cycles. TCRdb re-derived calls from the 5' RACE reads in MiXCR, one entry per CDR3 protein. The sample yields about 1.4 million distinct CDR3 sequences, approximately 59% seen once. Material: blood. These receptors were taken from a man aged 18 to 29 in good health.

V is TRBV20-1 and J is TRBJ1-1; 9 bases are a match to TRBD1. This CDR3 spans 15 amino acids. Trimming took 3 bases from V and 3 from J; bases not matched to a gene: 8. Germline CDR1 DFQATT, CDR2 SNEGSKA (reference sequence). This CDR3 reads CSASRRDRVDTEAFF. The CDR3, as DNA: TGCAGTGCTAGCCGAAGGGACAGGGTGGACACTGAAGCTTTCTTT.

This rearrangement joins TRBV10-3 to TRBJ1-2; TRBD1 matches 7 bases. Germline assignment: CDR1 ENHRY and CDR2 SYGVKD. The CDR3 has 16 residues. Trimming took 1 base from V and 4 from J; bases not matched to a gene: 9. DNA for the CDR3: TGTGCCATCAGTGAGTGGGACAGCCAAAATTTCTATGGCTACACCTTC. This encodes CAISEWDSQNFYGYTF.

The J gene is TRBJ1-2, the V gene TRBV12-3 or TRBV12-4; the D gene is possibly TRBD1 (5 bases). V was clipped by 6 bases and J by 3 bases, with 20 bases between them. The CDR3 runs 16 residues. The DNA of the CDR3 is TGTGCCAGCAGATCAGGCGGGGGGAAATCAGACTATGGCTACACCTTC. It is translated as CASRSGGGKSDYGYTF.